This T cell receptor (beta chain) stems from a study of blood T cells in healthy people across ages. A J-beta primer mix and a sample-barcoded 5' primer were used in a second PCR of about 7 to 12 cycles. Every cDNA was tagged by a template-switch adaptor with 12 random nucleotides. At least 2.5 million CDR3-containing paired-end reads were obtained per sample. TCRdb ran MiXCR on the 5' RACE reads and lists one entry per CDR3 protein. The table lists around 520,000 distinct CDR3 sequences, roughly a quarter of them singletons. The length of the CDR3 is 14 residues. Germline V gene data show CDR1 as SGHDT and CDR2 as YYEEEE. The same data also went into a second study, on T cells of mothers and their children.

What was sequenced was blood. The chain employs TRBV5-6 and TRBJ2-1; 7 nucleotides line up with TRBD2. The J call is in doubt because the DNA end fits TRBJ2-7 better. The clonotype was recovered from a boy between 2 and 10 years old in good health. Written as DNA, the CDR3 is TGTGCCAGCAGCGCCGGGACTACAGCCTACGAGCAGTACTTC. Translation gives CASSAGTTAYEQYF.